These T cell receptor beta chains were read from a single sample in a study of blood T cell repertoires in COVID-19. Using immunoSEQ multiplex PCR, the repertoire was profiled, and TCRdb retains in-frame clones only, with some absent. The data contain 71,000 or so clones, about 90% of them seen just once; the ten biggest clones take up around a sixth. Specimen: peripheral blood. The receptors originated from a man of 80 years or more in a cohort sampled during active COVID-19. Each CDR3 is given with its conserved first and last residue. A D gene is named only where the DNA matches it firmly. Rows may omit the clone size; those that give it use once, few, many or a size class.

abundance,v_gene,d_gene,len,j_gene,CDR3nt,CDR3aa
NA,TRBV19,NA,16,TRBJ1-2,TGTGCCAGTAGTAGCACGAAGACAGGAAGACTCTATGGCTACACCTTC,CASSSTKTGRLYGYTF
NA,TRBV24-1,TRBD2,18,TRBJ2-3,TGTGCCACCAGTGAGTCCGGGACTAGCGGGGTGGGAACAGATACGCAGTATTTT,CATSESGTSGVGTDTQYF
NA,TRBV12-2,NA,13,TRBJ1-5,TGTGCAAGTCGCCATCTAATCGATCAGCCCCAGCATTTT,CASRHLIDQPQHF
NA,TRBV3-1/TRBV3-2,NA,14,TRBJ1-2,TGTGCCAGCAGCCAAGGTCAGGGAGGGGATGGCTACACCTTC,CASSQGQGGDGYTF
NA,TRBV19,TRBD2,15,TRBJ2-3,TGTGCCAGTAGACCGGGGGGACTGGGCACAGATACGCAGTATTTT,CASRPGGLGTDTQYF
NA,TRBV5-1,TRBD2,17,TRBJ2-1,TGCGCCAGCAGCTTCGGGACTAGCGGGGGTAAGGTGGGTGAGCAGTTCTTC,CASSFGTSGGKVGEQFF
NA,TRBV7-2,NA,16,TRBJ2-3,TGTGCCAGCAGCTTATTTTTCGGCGGGGGCACAGATACGCAGTATTTT,CASSLFFGGGTDTQYF
NA,TRBV5-4,TRBD2,15,TRBJ2-1,TGTGCCAGCAGCAAACCGGGACTATCCGACGGTGAGCAGTTCTTC,CASSKPGLSDGEQFF
NA,TRBV10-1,TRBD1,16,TRBJ2-5,TGCGCCAGCAGGGACAGGGGGCGGAGGGGAGAGGAGACCCAGTACTTC,CASRDRGRRGEETQYF
few,TRBV4-1,NA,14,TRBJ2-7,TGCGCCAGCAGCCTTCGACTGGGGACATCCGAGCAGTACTTC,CASSLRLGTSEQYF
NA,TRBV5-1,TRBD2,15,TRBJ2-7,TGCGCCAGCAGTTTTAGCGGGGGCGCCTCCTACGAGCAGTACTTC,CASSFSGGASYEQYF
once,TRBV28,NA,13,TRBJ2-7,TGTGCCAGCACCCTCTCGGGACACTACGAGCAGTACTTC,CASTLSGHYEQYF
NA,TRBV5-4,TRBD1,15,TRBJ2-1,TGTGCCAGCAGCTTGGGACAGGGTGACTACAATGAGCAGTTCTTC,CASSLGQGDYNEQFF
NA,TRBV27,NA,13,TRBJ2-1,TGTGCCACCGAGGGCCGGTCGGGGAATGAGCAGTTCTTC,CATEGRSGNEQFF
NA,TRBV19,NA,13,TRBJ2-7,TGTGCCAGTAGTCCCCGGGGTCAGGACGAGCAGTACTTC,CASSPRGQDEQYF
NA,TRBV5-1,NA,14,TRBJ2-1,TGCGCCAGCAGCTTGTGGAATAGCGGCAATGAGCAGTTCTTC,CASSLWNSGNEQFF
NA,TRBV7-8,NA,14,TRBJ1-6,TGTGCCAGCAGCCCTAGGACAGATAATTCACCCCTCCACTTT,CASSPRTDNSPLHF
NA,TRBV11-3,TRBD2,13,TRBJ2-1,TGTGCCAGCAGCCGGGGGGGCGCGGGGGAGCAGTTCTTC,CASSRGGAGEQFF
NA,TRBV6-5,NA,14,TRBJ2-2,TGTGCCAGCAACGGGGGTATAAACACCGGGGAGCTGTTTTTT,CASNGGINTGELFF
NA,TRBV27,NA,13,TRBJ2-7,TGTGCCAGCAGGGGTGTGCCCGGGTTTGAGCAGTACTTC,CASRGVPGFEQYF
NA,TRBV10-3,NA,15,TRBJ1-1,TGTGCCATCAGTGACTCAGGGGCAGAGAACACTGAAGCTTTCTTT,CAISDSGAENTEAFF
NA,TRBV7-9,NA,16,TRBJ2-1,TGTGCCAGCAGCCCCCCCTTGGGGGGGGGCCACAATGAGCAGTTCTTC,CASSPPLGGGHNEQFF
NA,TRBV28,TRBD1,15,TRBJ1-1,TGTGCCAGCAGCCAGCCGACACAGGGGGCTGATGAAGCTTTCTTT,CASSQPTQGADEAFF
NA,TRBV5-1,NA,15,TRBJ2-7,TGCGCCAGCAGCTTGAGTGGTGTGGGCCCCTACGAGCAGTACTTC,CASSLSGVGPYEQYF
NA,TRBV6-2/TRBV6-3,NA,15,TRBJ2-2,TGTGCCAGCAGTTCGGGGATTTCGGGCACCGGGGAGCTGTTTTTT,CASSSGISGTGELFF
NA,TRBV27,NA,18,TRBJ1-1,TGTGCCAGCAGTCCCATAATACAGGCCCCAGAGAGTACCACTGAAGCTTTCTTT,CASSPIIQAPESTTEAFF
NA,TRBV4-3,TRBD2,18,TRBJ2-1,TGCGCCAGCAGCCAAGATCCCAGTGGGCGGGGGGGATACAATGAGCAGTTCTTC,CASSQDPSGRGGYNEQFF
NA,TRBV3-1/TRBV3-2,NA,16,TRBJ1-1,TGTGCCAGCAGCTCTCAAGCAGGCAGCTTCGCCACTGAAGCTTTCTTT,CASSSQAGSFATEAFF
NA,TRBV10-3,NA,12,TRBJ1-4,TGTGCCATCAGACAGGAGAATGAAAAACTGTTTTTT,CAIRQENEKLFF
NA,TRBV5-1,NA,13,TRBJ1-2,TGCGCCAGCAGCGACGACAGTAACTATGGCTACACCTTC,CASSDDSNYGYTF
NA,TRBV3-1/TRBV3-2,NA,14,TRBJ1-6,TGTGCCAGCAGCCAACTCAAAACAGGGCTCCCCCTCCACTTT,CASSQLKTGLPLHF
NA,TRBV5-1,NA,16,TRBJ2-1,TGCGCCAGCAGCTTGGCAGTGTCAGGGACCTACAATGAGCAGTTCTTC,CASSLAVSGTYNEQFF
NA,TRBV6-5,TRBD1,13,TRBJ1-1,TGTGCCAGCAGTTGGCAGGGGGCTTATGAAGCTTTCTTT,CASSWQGAYEAFF